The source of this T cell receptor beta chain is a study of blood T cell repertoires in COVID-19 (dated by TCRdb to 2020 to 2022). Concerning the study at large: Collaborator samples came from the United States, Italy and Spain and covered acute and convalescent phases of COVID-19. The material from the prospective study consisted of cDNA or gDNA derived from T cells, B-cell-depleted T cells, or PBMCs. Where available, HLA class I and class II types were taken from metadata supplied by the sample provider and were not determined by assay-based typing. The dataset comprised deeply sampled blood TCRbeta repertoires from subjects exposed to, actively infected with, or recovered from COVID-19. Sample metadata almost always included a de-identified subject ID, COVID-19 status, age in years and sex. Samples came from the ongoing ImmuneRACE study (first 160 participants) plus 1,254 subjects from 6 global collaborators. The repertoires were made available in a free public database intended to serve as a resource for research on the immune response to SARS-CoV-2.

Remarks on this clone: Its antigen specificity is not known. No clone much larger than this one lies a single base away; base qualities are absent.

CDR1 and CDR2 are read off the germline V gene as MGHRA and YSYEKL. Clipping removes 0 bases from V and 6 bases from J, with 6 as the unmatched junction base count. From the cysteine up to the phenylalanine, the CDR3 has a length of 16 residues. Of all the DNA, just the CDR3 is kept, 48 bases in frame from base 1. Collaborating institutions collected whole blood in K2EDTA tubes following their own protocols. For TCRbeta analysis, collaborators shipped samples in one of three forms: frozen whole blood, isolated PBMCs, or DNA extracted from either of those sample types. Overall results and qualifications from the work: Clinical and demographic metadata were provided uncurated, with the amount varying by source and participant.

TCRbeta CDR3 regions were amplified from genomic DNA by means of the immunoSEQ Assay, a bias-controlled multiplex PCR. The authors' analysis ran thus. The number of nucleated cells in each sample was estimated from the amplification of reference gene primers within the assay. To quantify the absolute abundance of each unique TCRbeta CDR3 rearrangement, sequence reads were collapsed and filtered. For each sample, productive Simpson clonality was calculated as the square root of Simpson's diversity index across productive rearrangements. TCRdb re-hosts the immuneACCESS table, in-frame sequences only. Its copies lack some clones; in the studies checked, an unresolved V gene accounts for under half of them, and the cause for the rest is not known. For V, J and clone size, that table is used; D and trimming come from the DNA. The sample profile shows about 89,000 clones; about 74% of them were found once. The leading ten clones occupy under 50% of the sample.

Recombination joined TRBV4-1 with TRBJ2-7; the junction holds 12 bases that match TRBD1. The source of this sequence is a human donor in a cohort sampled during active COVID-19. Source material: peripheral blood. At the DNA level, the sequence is TGCGCCAGCAGCCAAGATCCGGGACAGGGGGCGTTCGAGCAGTACTTC. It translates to CASSQDPGQGAFEQYF.